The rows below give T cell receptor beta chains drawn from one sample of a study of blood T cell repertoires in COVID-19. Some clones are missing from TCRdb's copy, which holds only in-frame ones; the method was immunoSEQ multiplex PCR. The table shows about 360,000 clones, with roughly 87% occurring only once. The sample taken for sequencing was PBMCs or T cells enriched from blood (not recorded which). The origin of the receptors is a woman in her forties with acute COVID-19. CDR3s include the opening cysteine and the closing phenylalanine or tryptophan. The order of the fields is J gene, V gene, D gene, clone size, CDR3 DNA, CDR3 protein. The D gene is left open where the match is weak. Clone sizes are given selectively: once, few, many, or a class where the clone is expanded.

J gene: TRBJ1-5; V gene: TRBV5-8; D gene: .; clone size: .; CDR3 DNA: TGTGCCAGCAGCGCGGGACTGCCCGGGCCCCAGCATTTT; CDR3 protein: CASSAGLPGPQHF
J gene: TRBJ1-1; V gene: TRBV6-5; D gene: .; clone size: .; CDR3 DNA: TGTGCCACCTCCACTGAGAACACTGAAGCTTTCTTT; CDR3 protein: CATSTENTEAFF
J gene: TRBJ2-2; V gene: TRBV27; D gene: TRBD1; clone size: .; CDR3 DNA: TGTGCCACCCGAAAAAATAACAGGGGGCGAGGCGGGGAGCTGTTTTTT; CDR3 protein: CATRKNNRGRGGELFF
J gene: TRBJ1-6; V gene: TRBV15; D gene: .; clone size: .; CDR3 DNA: TGTGCCACCAGCAGAGATCGCCCAGGGTATTCACCCCTCCACTTT; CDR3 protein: CATSRDRPGYSPLHF
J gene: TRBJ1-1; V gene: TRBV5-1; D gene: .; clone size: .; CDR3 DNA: TGCGCCAGCAGCTTGGATGGCATGAACACTGAAGCTTTCTTT; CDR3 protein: CASSLDGMNTEAFF
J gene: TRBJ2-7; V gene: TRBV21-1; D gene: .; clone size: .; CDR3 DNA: TGTGCCAGCAGAAGTAGCGGGGCCTTCTTCTACGAGCAGTACTTC; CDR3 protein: CASRSSGAFFYEQYF
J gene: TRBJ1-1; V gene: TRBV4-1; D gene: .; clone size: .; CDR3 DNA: TGCGCCAGCAGCAACCCGGGAGGGAACACTGAAGCTTTCTTT; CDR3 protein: CASSNPGGNTEAFF
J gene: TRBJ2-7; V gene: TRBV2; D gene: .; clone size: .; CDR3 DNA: TGTGCCAGCAGTGAGGGGGCCACCATTGAGTACGAGCAGTACTTC; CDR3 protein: CASSEGATIEYEQYF
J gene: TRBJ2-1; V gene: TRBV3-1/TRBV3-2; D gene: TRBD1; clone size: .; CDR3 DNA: TGTGCCAGCAGCCCATTCGACAGGGAAGCCTACAATGAGCAGTTCTTC; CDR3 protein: CASSPFDREAYNEQFF
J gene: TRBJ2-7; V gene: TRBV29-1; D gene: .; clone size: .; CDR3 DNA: TGCAGCGTGTGGGACTCATACTCCTACGAGCAGTACTTC; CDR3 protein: CSVWDSYSYEQYF
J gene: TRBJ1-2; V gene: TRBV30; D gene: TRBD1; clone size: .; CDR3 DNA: TGTGCCTGGAGTGTAAGCGGACAGGGGGGCTACACCTTC; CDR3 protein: CAWSVSGQGGYTF
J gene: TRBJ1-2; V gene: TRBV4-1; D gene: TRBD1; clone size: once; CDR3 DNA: TGCGCCAGCAGCCAAGGACAGGGTTGGGACTATGGCTACACCTTC; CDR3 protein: CASSQGQGWDYGYTF
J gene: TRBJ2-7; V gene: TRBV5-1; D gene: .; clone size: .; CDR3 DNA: TGCGCCAGCAGCTTGGCCGCGCGGGTAGAGGCCTACGAGCAGTACTTC; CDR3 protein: CASSLAARVEAYEQYF
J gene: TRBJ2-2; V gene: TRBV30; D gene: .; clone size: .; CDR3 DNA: TGTGCCTGGAGTAGACTGCAAAACACCGGGGAGCTGTTTTTT; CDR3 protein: CAWSRLQNTGELFF
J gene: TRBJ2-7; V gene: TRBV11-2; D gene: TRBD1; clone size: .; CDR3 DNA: TGTGCCAGCAGCCCTGACAGGGTCGGGAACGAGCAGTACTTC; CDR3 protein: CASSPDRVGNEQYF
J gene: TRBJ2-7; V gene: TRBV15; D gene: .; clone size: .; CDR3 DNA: TGTGCCACCAGCAGTGGACGGAGGAGCTCCTACGAGCAGTACTTC; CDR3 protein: CATSSGRRSSYEQYF
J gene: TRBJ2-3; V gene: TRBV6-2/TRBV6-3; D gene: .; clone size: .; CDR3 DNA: TGTGCCAGCAGTTACACGCTCAGGACGCAGTATTTT; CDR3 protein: CASSYTLRTQYF
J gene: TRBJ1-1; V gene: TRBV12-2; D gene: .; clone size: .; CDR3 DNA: TGTGCAAGTCGCTTCACCGGGACACCTTTGTGGAACACTGAAGCTTTCTTT; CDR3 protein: CASRFTGTPLWNTEAFF
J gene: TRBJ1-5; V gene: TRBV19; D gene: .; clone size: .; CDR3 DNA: TGTGCCAGTAGTATAGACCTAAATCAGCCCCAGCATTTT; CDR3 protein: CASSIDLNQPQHF
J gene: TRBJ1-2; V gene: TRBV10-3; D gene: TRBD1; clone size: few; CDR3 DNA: TGTGCCACAAGGGACAGGGACAACTATGGCTACACCTTC; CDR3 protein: CATRDRDNYGYTF
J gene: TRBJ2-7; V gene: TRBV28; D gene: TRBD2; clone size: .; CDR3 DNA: TGTGCCAGCAGTTTTACGGCGGGAGCCTACGAGCAGTACTTC; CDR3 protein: CASSFTAGAYEQYF
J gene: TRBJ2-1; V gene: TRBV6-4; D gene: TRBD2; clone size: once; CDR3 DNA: TGTGCCAGCAGTGAAAGCGGGGGGACCTACAATGAGCAGTTCTTC; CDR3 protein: CASSESGGTYNEQFF
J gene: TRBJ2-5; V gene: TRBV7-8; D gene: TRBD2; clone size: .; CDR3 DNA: TGTGCCAGCAGCTTAGTGAGGAGCGGGGGGGGATTAGAGACCCAGTACTTC; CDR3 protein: CASSLVRSGGGLETQYF
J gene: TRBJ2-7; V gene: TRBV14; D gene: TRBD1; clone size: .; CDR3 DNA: TGTGCCAGCAGCCAAGATAGATGGACAGGCTCCTACGAGCAGTACTTC; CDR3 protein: CASSQDRWTGSYEQYF
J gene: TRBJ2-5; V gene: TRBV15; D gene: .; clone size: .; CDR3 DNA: TGTGCCACCTCTCATACGGGGGAGACCCAGTACTTC; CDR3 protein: CATSHTGETQYF
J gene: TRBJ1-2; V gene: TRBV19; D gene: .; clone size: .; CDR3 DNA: TGTGCCAGTAGTATTACGGGTAATGGCTACACCTTC; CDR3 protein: CASSITGNGYTF
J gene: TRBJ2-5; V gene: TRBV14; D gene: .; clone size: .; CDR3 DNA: TGTGCCAGCAGCCAAGATGGAGCGTCTCAGGGAACCCAGTACTTC; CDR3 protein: CASSQDGASQGTQYF
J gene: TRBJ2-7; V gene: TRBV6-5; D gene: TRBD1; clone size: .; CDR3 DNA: TGTGCCAGCAGCCGGGACAGGGGGAACTACGAGCAGTACTTC; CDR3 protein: CASSRDRGNYEQYF
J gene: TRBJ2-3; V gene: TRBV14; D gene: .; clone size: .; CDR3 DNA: TGTGCCAGCAGCCAAGTAGGGGCAGCAGATACGCAGTATTTT; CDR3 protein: CASSQVGAADTQYF
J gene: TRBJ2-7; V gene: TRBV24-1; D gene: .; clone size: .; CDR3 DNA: TGTGCCACCAGGGATAAGACATCGTACGAGCAGTACTTC; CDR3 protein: CATRDKTSYEQYF
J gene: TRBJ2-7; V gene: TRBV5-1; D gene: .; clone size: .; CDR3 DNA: TGCGCCAGCAGCTTGGCCACCCACGGGGGCGAGCAGTACTTC; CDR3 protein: CASSLATHGGEQYF
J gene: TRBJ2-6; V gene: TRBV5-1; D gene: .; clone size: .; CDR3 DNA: TGCGCCAGCAGCCTAACAGCCTCTGGGGCCAACGTCCTGACTTTC; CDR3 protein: CASSLTASGANVLTF
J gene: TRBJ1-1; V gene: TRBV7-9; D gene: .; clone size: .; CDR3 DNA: TGTGCCAGCAGCCGCTTCTATGGGGGCAGATTTCGTGCGAACACTGAAGCTTTCTTT; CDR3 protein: CASSRFYGGRFRANTEAFF
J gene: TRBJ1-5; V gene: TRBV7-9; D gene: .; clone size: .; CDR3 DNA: TGTGCCAGCAGCCCCGACAGGATAGGTGGCAATCAGCCCCAGCATTTT; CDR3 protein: CASSPDRIGGNQPQHF
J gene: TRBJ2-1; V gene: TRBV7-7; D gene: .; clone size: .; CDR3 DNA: TGTGCCAGCAGCCCACGACGGGAGAATGAGCAGTTCTTC; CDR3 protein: CASSPRRENEQFF
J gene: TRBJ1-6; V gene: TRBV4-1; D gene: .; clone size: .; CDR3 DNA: TGCGCCAGCAGCCAAGAGATAACAGTCGACTATAATTCACCCCTCCACTTT; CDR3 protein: CASSQEITVDYNSPLHF
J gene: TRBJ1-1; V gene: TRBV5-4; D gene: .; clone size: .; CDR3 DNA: TGTGCCAGCAGACGAACCGGAGGGAGCACTGAAGCTTTCTTT; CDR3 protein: CASRRTGGSTEAFF
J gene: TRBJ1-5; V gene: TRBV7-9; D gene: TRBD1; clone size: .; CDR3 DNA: TGTGCCAGCAGCTTAGCGTTGACAGGGCAGAGGCAGCCCCAGCATTTT; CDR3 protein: CASSLALTGQRQPQHF
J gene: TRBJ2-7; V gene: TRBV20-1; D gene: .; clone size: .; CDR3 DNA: TGCAGTGCTAGAGCAGGGGACGAGCAGTACTTC; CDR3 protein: CSARAGDEQYF
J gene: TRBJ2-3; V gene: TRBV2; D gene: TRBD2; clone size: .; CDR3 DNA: TGTGCCAGCTCTCGTCCCGGGACTAGCGGGGGCGGGGGTACGCAGTATTTT; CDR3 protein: CASSRPGTSGGGGTQYF
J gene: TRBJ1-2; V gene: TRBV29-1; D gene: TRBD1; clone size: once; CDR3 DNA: TGCAGCGTTGAAGGGACAGGAGAATCCTATGGCTACACCTTC; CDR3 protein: CSVEGTGESYGYTF
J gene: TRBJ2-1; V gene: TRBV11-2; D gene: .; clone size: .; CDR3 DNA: TGTGCCAGCAGCTACCCACGGGGTGAGGAGTTCTTC; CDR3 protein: CASSYPRGEEFF
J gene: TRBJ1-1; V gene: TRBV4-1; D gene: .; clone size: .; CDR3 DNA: TGCGCCAGCAGCCAAGGGCCGCAGAACACTGAAGCTTTCTTT; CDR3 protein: CASSQGPQNTEAFF
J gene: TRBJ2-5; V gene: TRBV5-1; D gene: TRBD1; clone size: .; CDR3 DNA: TGCGCCAGCAGCTTGGTTGGGACAGGGGTCTTCGAGACCCAGTACTTC; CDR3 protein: CASSLVGTGVFETQYF
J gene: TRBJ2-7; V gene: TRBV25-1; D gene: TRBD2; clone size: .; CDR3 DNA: TGTGCCAGCAGACTAGCGGGGGGGCAAGAGCAGTACTTC; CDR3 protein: CASRLAGGQEQYF
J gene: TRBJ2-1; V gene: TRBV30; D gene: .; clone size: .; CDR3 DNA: TGTGCCTGGAGCGATTCTACCTACAATGAGCAGTTCTTC; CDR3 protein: CAWSDSTYNEQFF
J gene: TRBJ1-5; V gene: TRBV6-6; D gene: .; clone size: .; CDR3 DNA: TGTGCCAGCAGTTGGTCGGAGAGGGAACCCCAGCATTTT; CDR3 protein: CASSWSEREPQHF
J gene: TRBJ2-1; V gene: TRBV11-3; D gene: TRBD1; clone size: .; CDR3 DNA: TGTGCCAGCAGCTACTCCGGGACAGGGGGATACAATGAGCAGTTCTTC; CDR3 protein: CASSYSGTGGYNEQFF
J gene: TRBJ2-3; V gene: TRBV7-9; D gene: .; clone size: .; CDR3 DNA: TGTGCCAGCAGCCCTTCGGTAAAAACCTCAGATACGCAGTATTTT; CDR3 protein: CASSPSVKTSDTQYF
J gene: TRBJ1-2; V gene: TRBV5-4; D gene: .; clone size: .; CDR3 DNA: TGTGCCAGCAGCGCCGACTATAACTATGGCTACACCTTC; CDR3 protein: CASSADYNYGYTF
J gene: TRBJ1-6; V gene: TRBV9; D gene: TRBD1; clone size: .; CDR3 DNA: TGTGCCAGCAGCGTAGGGACAGGGGGGGATTCACCCCTCCACTTT; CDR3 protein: CASSVGTGGDSPLHF
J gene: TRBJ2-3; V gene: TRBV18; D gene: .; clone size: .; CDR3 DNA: TGTGCCAGCTCACCAGGTGGACAGCGTAGCACAGATACGCAGTATTTT; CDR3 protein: CASSPGGQRSTDTQYF
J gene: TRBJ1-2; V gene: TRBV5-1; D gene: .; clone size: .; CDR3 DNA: TGCGCCAGCAGCCCCCGGGAATACTATGGCTACACCTTC; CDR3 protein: CASSPREYYGYTF
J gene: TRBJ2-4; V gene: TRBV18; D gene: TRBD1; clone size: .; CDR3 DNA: TGTGCCAGCTCACCACAGGGGGCGGCCAAAAACATTCAGTACTTC; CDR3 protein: CASSPQGAAKNIQYF
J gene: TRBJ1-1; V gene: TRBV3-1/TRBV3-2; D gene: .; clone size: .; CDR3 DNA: TGTGCCAGCAGCCACGGGTGGTCGGGCACTGAAGCTTTCTTT; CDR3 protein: CASSHGWSGTEAFF